The 21 T cell receptor beta chains below all came from one sample that was sequenced in a study of OX40 agonist ivuxolimab in advanced cancers. This table comes from immunoSEQ multiplex PCR, and its TCRdb copy is limited to in-frame clones, with some not included. The sample yields fewer than 60,000 clones, about 79% seen once. The specimen comprised CD4+ or CD8+ T cells sorted from blood, sampled in a trial of the OX40 agonist ivuxolimab. Receptors were obtained from an adult with an advanced solid tumor such as melanoma, head and neck, liver or kidney cancer.

The chain joins TRBV5-6 to TRBJ2-7; 7 bases agree with TRBD2. Germline-derived CDR1 and CDR2 are SGHDT and YYEEEE. This CDR3 region has 15 residues. The V gene end was trimmed by 5 bases and the J gene end by 3 bases; junction bases not matched to a gene: 11. CDR3 amino acids: CASSYPASGYYEQYF. The CDR3 DNA is TGTGCCAGCAGTTATCCAGCTAGCGGATACTACGAGCAGTACTTC.

This chain links TRBV10-3 with TRBJ1-6; D remains unclear. Trimming shortened V by 0 bases and J by 9 bases, and 6 bases separated the two germline ends. This CDR3 region has 13 residues. Germline loops: CDR1 ENHRY, CDR2 SYGVKD. CDR3 residues: CAISESWASPLHF. For the CDR3, the DNA is TGTGCCATCAGTGAGTCTTGGGCTTCACCCCTCCACTTT.

V usage is TRBV25-1 and J usage is TRBJ2-5; D gene unclear. The ends were cut back, 3 bases at V and 2 bases at J, with 13 bases in the middle. Germline values: CDR1 MGHDK, CDR2 SYGVNS. The CDR3 runs 15 residues. Here the CDR3 DNA reads TGTGCCAGCAGTGACCCTCGGACGGAGCAAGAGACCCAGTACTTC. The encoded protein is CASSDPRTEQETQYF. The full variable domain, completed using reference TRBV25-1 and TRBJ2-5, is EADIYQTPRYLVIGTGKKITLECSQTMGHDKMYWYQQDPGMELHLIHYSYGVNSTEKGDLSSESTVSRIRTEHFPLTLESARPSHTSQYLCASSDPRTEQETQYFGPGTRLLVL.

This chain links TRBV15 with TRBJ2-7, with D tentatively TRBD1 (6 bases). Germline CDR1 and CDR2: LNHNV and YYDKDF (reference sequence). V lost 1 base, J lost 6 bases, and 16 bases lay in between. This CDR3 contains 15 residues. CDR3 DNA sequence: TGTGCCACCAGCAGAGTGGGGTCAGGGGTTCGCGAGCAGTACTTC. This encodes CATSRVGSGVREQYF.

J is TRBJ2-1 and V is TRBV4-1; D is unclear. Germline CDR1 is MGHRA and CDR2 is YSYEKL. V lost 0 bases and J 7 bases, leaving 13 bases between the germline ends. The CDR3 consists of 15 residues. CDR3 in DNA: TGCGCCAGCAGCCAAGACCGCGAGTATCTAAATGAGCAGTTCTTC. Translated: CASSQDREYLNEQFF.

In its sample, this clone was seen once. The chain employs TRBV4-3 and TRBJ1-2; D perhaps matches TRBD1 (6 bases). V lost 0 bases and J lost 4, with 12 bases in between. Germline V gene lookup returns CDR1 LGHNA and CDR2 YSLEER. The CDR3 spans 15 residues. CDR3 bases: TGCGCCAGCAGCCAAGAAAGGTCAGGGGCCTATGGCTACACCTTC. It specifies CASSQERSGAYGYTF.

The chain carries TRBV5-6 and TRBJ2-1, with unresolved D. CDR3 length: 14 residues. V was shortened by 0 bases and J by 5 bases, with 9 bases between the two germline ends. The germline V gene has CDR1 SGHDT and CDR2 YYEEEE. The CDR3 spells CASSLVGPHNEQFF. In DNA form, the CDR3 reads TGTGCCAGCAGCTTGGTCGGGCCGCACAATGAGCAGTTCTTC.

The chain joins TRBV5-1 to TRBJ2-5; D unclear. This CDR3 has 14 residues. Trimming left V 5 bases short and J 3 bases short, with 14 bases between. Germline assignment: CDR1 SGHRS and CDR2 YFSETQ. CDR3 nucleotide sequence: TGCGCCAGCAGGCTTGGTGGTCAAAAAGAGACCCAGTACTTC. As protein: CASRLGGQKETQYF. The full variable domain, with the rest looked up from reference TRBV5-1 and TRBJ2-5, is KAGVTQTPRYLIKTRGQQVTLSCSPISGHRSVSWYQQTPGQGLQFLFEYFSETQRNKGNFPGRFSGRQFSNSRSEMNVSTLELGDSALYLCASRLGGQKETQYFGPGTRLLVL.

V and J are TRBV6-5 and TRBJ2-1; D is possibly TRBD1 (6 bases). The V end lost 7 bases, the J end lost 10 bases, and 14 bases lay between the germline ends. The CDR3 totals 12 residues. Germline CDR1 is MNHEY and CDR2 is SVGAGI. The CDR3 protein is CASNGGSGEQFF. The CDR3 coding sequence is TGTGCCAGCAATGGGGGCTCGGGGGAGCAGTTCTTC.

The rearrangement links TRBV9 to TRBJ1-2; D might be TRBD1 (6 bases). Trimming removed 1 base at V and 0 bases at J, with 16 bases between. The CDR3 is made up of 17 amino acids. Germline lookup yields CDR1 SGDLS and CDR2 YYNGEE. Here the CDR3 reads CASSVLGGGRSNYGYTF. CDR3 nucleotides: TGTGCCAGCAGCGTATTGGGGGGCGGGCGGTCTAACTATGGCTACACCTTC.

The genes are TRBV5-1 and TRBJ1-1; maybe TRBD1 (5 bases). The germline V gene has CDR1 SGHRS and CDR2 YFSETQ. Between the trimmed V and J ends, which lost 4 bases and 2 bases, there was a span of 15 bases. The CDR3 sequence is 15 residues long. The CDR3 here is CASSAWTSDNTEAFF. The DNA of the CDR3 is TGCGCCAGCAGCGCATGGACATCTGACAACACTGAAGCTTTCTTT.

The rearrangement joins TRBV5-4 to TRBJ2-3, with 7 bases fitting TRBD1. This CDR3 is built from 15 residues. From germline, CDR1 is SGHNT and CDR2 YYREEE (reference sequence). Trimming took 0 bases from V and 3 from J; bases not matched to a gene: 4. The CDR3: CASSLDRGLTDTQYF. Here the CDR3 DNA reads TGTGCCAGCAGCTTGGACAGGGGTTTAACAGATACGCAGTATTTT.

The chain links TRBV29-1 to TRBJ2-3; D is perhaps TRBD2 (6 bases). Germline CDR1 and CDR2: SQVTM and ANQGSEA. Deletions cut 3 bases from V and 3 bases from J, with 16 bases between. The CDR3 contains 15 residues. This chain's CDR3 is CSVEGGRMSTDTQYF. CDR3 DNA: TGCAGCGTTGAGGGGGGACGAATGTCGACAGATACGCAGTATTTT.

This rearrangement joins TRBV2 to TRBJ2-3; D perhaps matches TRBD2 (5 bases). CDR3 length: 13 residues. V dropped 5 bases and J dropped 6 bases, with 12 bases sitting between them. Germline V lookup: CDR1 SNHLY, CDR2 FYNNEI. For the CDR3, the DNA is TGTGCCAGCAGTCGGGATTTGGCGGATACGCAGTATTTT. Residues: CASSRDLADTQYF.

The chain recombines TRBV7-9 with TRBJ1-1, with D tentatively TRBD1 (5 bases). The V and J ends lost 1 base and 4 bases respectively, with 10 bases between them. The CDR3 loop spans 14 amino acids. CDR1 SEHNR and CDR2 FQNEAQ come from the germline V gene (reference sequence). DNA of the CDR3: TGTGCCAGCAGCTTAGAGACTAGGGGCACTGAAGCTTTCTTT. Amino acid sequence: CASSLETRGTEAFF. The whole variable domain, remainder taken from reference TRBV7-9 and TRBJ1-1, is DTGVSQNPRHKITKRGQNVTFRCDPISEHNRLYWYRQTLGQGPEFLTYFQNEAQLEKSRLLSDRFSAERPKGSFSTLEIQRTEQGDSAMYLCASSLETRGTEAFFGQGTRLTVV.

The chain joins TRBV25-1 to TRBJ2-7; D not certain. This CDR3 contains 13 residues. CDR1 and CDR2 from the germline V gene are MGHDK and SYGVNS. The V end lost 7 bases, the J end lost 1 base, and 11 bases lay between the germline ends. The CDR3 coding sequence is TGTGCCAGCAACCCGGACGCATCCTACGAGCAGTACTTC. Its translation is CASNPDASYEQYF.

This clone ranks as medium-sized. The rearrangement joins TRBV27 to TRBJ1-1; D remains unclear. Germline V lookup: CDR1 MNHEY, CDR2 SMNVEV (reference sequence). The V end lost 5 bases, the J end lost 3 bases, and 13 bases lay between the germline ends. CDR3 length: 14 amino acids. DNA for the CDR3: TGTGCCAGCAGTCTGGGATACCTCGACACTGAAGCTTTCTTT. Translation gives CASSLGYLDTEAFF.

V and J are TRBV2 and TRBJ2-1; 8 bases align to TRBD2. The J segment lost 2 bases and the V segment lost 8 bases, leaving 5 bases of the junction unmatched. Germline CDR1 reads SNHLY; CDR2 reads FYNNEI. The CDR3 consists of 14 residues. The CDR3: CASLTSETYNEQFF. CDR3 nucleotide sequence: TGTGCCAGCCTGACTAGCGAGACCTACAATGAGCAGTTCTTC. Complete variable domain (other parts from reference TRBV2 and TRBJ2-1): EPEVTQTPSHQVTQMGQEVILRCVPISNHLYFYWYRQILGQKVEFLVSFYNNEISEKSEIFDDQFSVERPDGSNFTLKIRSTKLEDSAMYFCASLTSETYNEQFFGPGTRLTVL.

This clone was counted once. The CDR3 region has the DNA TGTGCCAGTAGCCTTGGGACTAGCGGGTTTAAAAGCTCCTACAATGAGCAGTTCTTC. Translation: CASSLGTSGFKSSYNEQFF. The J gene is TRBJ2-1, the V gene TRBV19; 12 positions match TRBD2. V dropped 6 bases and J dropped 0; count of bases not matched to a gene: 12. Germline CDR1 LNHDA, CDR2 SQIVND (reference sequence). The CDR3 totals 19 residues.

The CDR3: CASSYDRDRDLSPNEKLFF. CDR3 DNA sequence: TGTGCCAGCAGTTACGACCGGGACAGGGATCTTAGTCCTAATGAAAAACTGTTTTTT. This chain joins TRBV2 and TRBJ1-4, with 9 positions matching TRBD1. Germline V gene sequence: CDR1 SNHLY, CDR2 FYNNEI. The CDR3 is 19 amino acids. With V trimmed by 5 bases and J by 3 bases, 16 bases remained unmatched.

V gene TRBV2 combines with J gene TRBJ2-7, with D possibly being TRBD2 (6 bases). V was clipped by 6 bases and J by 2 bases, with 14 bases between them. This CDR3 comprises 14 residues. From germline, CDR1 is SNHLY and CDR2 FYNNEI. The CDR3 coding sequence is TGTGCCAGCAGCGATAGCGGAAGCACCTACGAGCAGTACTTC. Translated: CASSDSGSTYEQYF.